The rows below give T cell receptor beta chains drawn from one sample of a study of OX40 agonist ivuxolimab in advanced cancers. Sequencing was performed with immunoSEQ multiplex PCR; in TCRdb, only in-frame clones are kept and a portion is missing. Among about 100,000 clones, 70% to 90% were seen once, and the ten largest hold around 0.16%. Specimen: CD4+ or CD8+ T cells sorted from blood, collected in a trial of the OX40 agonist ivuxolimab. These receptors all stem from an adult with an advanced solid tumor such as melanoma, head and neck, liver or kidney cancer. The CDR3 runs from the conserved cysteine through the conserved F or W. D genes are given only for firm matches. Not every row has a clone size; where given, it reads once, few, many or a size class.

NA | TRBJ1-1 | TRBV29-1 | few | TGCAGCGTTGCAGCTGAGGTTTTCACTGAAGCTTTCTTT | CSVAAEVFTEAFF
TRBD1 | TRBJ2-1 | TRBV19 | NA | TGTGCCAGTTTCGGGACAGATAAGAATGAGCAGTTCTTC | CASFGTDKNEQFF
NA | TRBJ1-1 | TRBV5-6 | NA | TGTGCCAGCAGCGGTTTGTCGGGGCTGAACACTGAAGCTTTCTTT | CASSGLSGLNTEAFF
NA | TRBJ1-1 | TRBV20-1 | few | TGCAGTGCTAGAGTGGGACCTGAAGCTTTCTTT | CSARVGPEAFF
NA | TRBJ2-5 | TRBV11-2 | NA | TGTGCCAGCAGCTTATTTCTGGGAGTACAAGAGACCCAGTACTTC | CASSLFLGVQETQYF
TRBD1 | TRBJ1-5 | TRBV7-3 | few | TGTGCCAGCAGCTTACCGGGACAGGGGATTGTGAACAATCAGCCCCAGCATTTT | CASSLPGQGIVNNQPQHF
TRBD1 | TRBJ2-3 | TRBV7-3 | NA | TGTGCCAGCAGCCAGGGGGTCCCAACCGATACGCAGTATTTT | CASSQGVPTDTQYF
NA | TRBJ1-6 | TRBV6-4 | NA | TGTGCCAGCAGTCGGACGGATAATTCACCCCTCCACTTT | CASSRTDNSPLHF
NA | TRBJ1-5 | TRBV19 | NA | TGTGCCAGTAGTACCCACCGGGCCCAGCCCCAGCATTTT | CASSTHRAQPQHF
NA | TRBJ2-3 | TRBV29-1 | NA | TGCAGCGTTGATGATGGTACAGATACGCAGTATTTT | CSVDDGTDTQYF
NA | TRBJ1-1 | TRBV6-1 | NA | TGTGCCAGCAGGGTCCGGGGATTGAACACTGAAGCTTTCTTT | CASRVRGLNTEAFF
TRBD2 | TRBJ2-7 | TRBV7-3 | NA | TGTGCCAGCAGCCCGGGGACTAGCGGGCGCTACGAGCAGTACTTC | CASSPGTSGRYEQYF
NA | TRBJ2-7 | TRBV5-1 | NA | TGCGCCAGCAGCGTGAGTGACGGGAGTACGAAGCAGTACTTC | CASSVSDGSTKQYF
TRBD1 | TRBJ1-5 | TRBV5-5 | NA | TGTGCCAGCAGCCCCCAGGGGGCGCCGAATCAGCCCCAGCATTTT | CASSPQGAPNQPQHF
NA | TRBJ2-7 | TRBV7-7 | once | TGTGCCAGCAGCGCGGGACTGGGTAAATACGAGCAGTACTTC | CASSAGLGKYEQYF
TRBD1 | TRBJ2-2 | TRBV6-4 | NA | TGTGCCAGCAGAGCGACAGGGGGCAACACCGGGGAGCTGTTTTTT | CASRATGGNTGELFF
TRBD2 | TRBJ2-2 | TRBV10-2 | NA | TGCGCCACCCCTACCGGGACTAGCGGGGGTGGCGGGGAGCTGTTTTTT | CATPTGTSGGGGELFF
NA | TRBJ2-4 | TRBV18 | NA | TGTGCCAGCTCACCCCAACTAGCCAAAAACATTCAGTACTTC | CASSPQLAKNIQYF
NA | TRBJ2-2 | TRBV5-1 | NA | TGCGCCAGCAGCTTGCTTACAGGTCCCGGGGAGCTGTTTTTT | CASSLLTGPGELFF